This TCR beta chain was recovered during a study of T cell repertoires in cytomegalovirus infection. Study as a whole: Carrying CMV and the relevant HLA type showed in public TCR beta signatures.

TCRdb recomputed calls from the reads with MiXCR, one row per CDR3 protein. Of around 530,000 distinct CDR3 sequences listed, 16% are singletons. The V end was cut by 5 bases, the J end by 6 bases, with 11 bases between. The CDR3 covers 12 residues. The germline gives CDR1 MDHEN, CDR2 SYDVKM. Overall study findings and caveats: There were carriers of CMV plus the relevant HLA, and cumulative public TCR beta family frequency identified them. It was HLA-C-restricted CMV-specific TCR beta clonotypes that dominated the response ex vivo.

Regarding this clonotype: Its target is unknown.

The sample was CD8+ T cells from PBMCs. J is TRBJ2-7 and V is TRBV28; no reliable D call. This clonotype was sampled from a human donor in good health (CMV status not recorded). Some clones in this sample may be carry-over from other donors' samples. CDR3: CASSPGFGEQYF. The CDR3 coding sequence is TGTGCCAGCAGTCCCGGCTTTGGCGAGCAGTACTTC.